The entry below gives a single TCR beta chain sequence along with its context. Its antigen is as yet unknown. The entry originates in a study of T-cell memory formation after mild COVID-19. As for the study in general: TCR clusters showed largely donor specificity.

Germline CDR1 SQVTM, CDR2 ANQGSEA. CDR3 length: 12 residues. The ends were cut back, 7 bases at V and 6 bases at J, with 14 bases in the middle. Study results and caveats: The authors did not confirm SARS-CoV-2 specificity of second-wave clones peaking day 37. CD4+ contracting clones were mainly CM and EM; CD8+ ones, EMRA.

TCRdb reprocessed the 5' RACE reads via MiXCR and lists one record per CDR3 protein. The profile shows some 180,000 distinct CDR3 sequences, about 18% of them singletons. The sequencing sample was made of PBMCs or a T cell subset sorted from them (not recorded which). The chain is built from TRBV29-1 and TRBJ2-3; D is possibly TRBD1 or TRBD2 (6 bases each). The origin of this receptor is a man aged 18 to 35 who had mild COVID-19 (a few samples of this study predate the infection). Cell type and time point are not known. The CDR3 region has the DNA TGCAGCGGAAGCGGAGGGGGGGATACGCAGTATTTT. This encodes CSGSGGGDTQYF.